Shown below are 24 T cell receptor beta chains from a single sample sequenced in a study of cytomegalovirus exposure and HLA in healthy donors. PCR employed 60 Vbeta and 13 Jbeta primers. Measured with immunoSEQ multiplex PCR; TCRdb has only the in-frame clones, and not every one. The sample contains fewer than 150,000 clones, roughly three quarters of which appear only once. Sequencing used PBMCs. Source of these receptors: a man aged 25-40 years in good health and CMV-seronegative.

The CDR3: CASSQMGLATDTQYF. The CDR3 region has the DNA TGTGCCAGCAGCCAAATGGGACTAGCTACAGATACGCAGTATTTT. This rearrangement joins TRBV4-2 to TRBJ2-3; 9 positions match TRBD2. Germline trimming cut 2 bases from V and 3 bases from J; bases unmatched to any gene: 3. The germline V gene encodes CDR1 LGHNA and CDR2 YNFKEQ. This CDR3 is 15 amino acids long.

The V and J genes are TRBV6-1 and TRBJ2-1; 8 nucleotides line up with TRBD1. The germline gives CDR1 MNHNS, CDR2 SASEGT. This CDR3 region has 12 residues. Trimming at V came to 7 bases and at J to 10 bases, leaving 6 bases not matched to a gene. CDR3 sequence: CASNGQGGEQFF. Here the CDR3 DNA reads TGTGCCAGCAATGGACAGGGAGGCGAGCAGTTCTTC.

This clone was found a few times. The junction shows a germline mismatch at one end, possibly a read error. Distinct nucleotide sequences in the sample also encode this CDR3. The V call is TRBV7-7, the J call TRBJ2-1, with 9 nucleotides matching TRBD2. Germline CDR1 and CDR2: SSHAT and FNYEAQ (reference sequence). This CDR3 has 15 amino acids. The CDR3 here is CASSPTSGSYNEQFF. The CDR3 DNA sequence: TGTGCTAGCAGCCCGACTAGCGGCTCCTACAATGAGCAGTTCTTC.

J is TRBJ2-5 and V is TRBV2, with 12 bases identical to TRBD1. CDR3 length: 16 amino acids. Germline lookup yields CDR1 SNHLY and CDR2 FYNNEI. V gave up 6 bases and J gave up 5 bases; unmatched junction bases: 10. The CDR3 region has the DNA TGTGCCAGCAGCCCAGGGACAGGGGGCGGGATGGAGACCCAGTACTTC. Translation gives CASSPGTGGGMETQYF. Using reference TRBV2 and TRBJ2-5 for the parts outside the CDR3, the full variable domain is EPEVTQTPSHQVTQMGQEVILRCVPISNHLYFYWYRQILGQKVEFLVSFYNNEISEKSEIFDDQFSVERPDGSNFTLKIRSTKLEDSAMYFCASSPGTGGGMETQYFGPGTRLLVL.

CDR3 amino acids: CASSIDYKNTEAFF. In nucleotides, the CDR3 is TGTGCCAGTAGTATCGATTACAAGAACACTGAAGCTTTCTTT. The chain links TRBV19 to TRBJ1-1; unclear D gene. The V end was cut by 3 bases, the J end by 1 base, with 9 bases between. This CDR3 has 14 residues. The germline V gene has CDR1 LNHDA and CDR2 SQIVND (reference sequence). Drawing the rest from reference TRBV19 and TRBJ1-1, the complete variable domain is DGGITQSPKYLFRKEGQNVTLSCEQNLNHDAMYWYRQDPGQGLRLIYYSQIVNDFQKGDIAEGYSVSREKKESFPLTVTSAQKNPTAFYLCASSIDYKNTEAFFGQGTRLTVV.

V and J are TRBV28 and TRBJ1-2, with D possibly TRBD1 on 6 matching bases. Trimming left V 7 bases short and J 6 bases short, with 12 bases between. The CDR3 runs to 12 residues. The germline V gene has CDR1 MDHEN and CDR2 SYDVKM. The CDR3 reads CASKTGSHGYTF. The CDR3 region has the DNA TGTGCCAGCAAAACAGGGAGCCATGGCTACACCTTC.

The J gene is TRBJ2-4, the V gene TRBV27; D may be TRBD2 (5 bases). The CDR3 extends over 14 amino acids. CDR1 and CDR2 (germline): MNHEY, SMNVEV (reference sequence). The V end was cut by 9 bases, the J end by 2 bases, with 14 bases between. For the CDR3, the DNA is TGTGCCAGGACCCTCGTAGCGTCCAAAAACATTCAGTACTTC. This gives the protein CARTLVASKNIQYF.

The chain employs TRBV6-6 and TRBJ2-3; TRBD2 matches at 8 bases. Germline V lookup: CDR1 MNHNY, CDR2 SVGAGI (reference sequence). The CDR3 totals 13 residues. After removal of 6 bases from V and 3 bases from J, the junction contained 2 bases not matched to a gene. DNA of the CDR3: TGTGCCAGCAGCTCTAGCGGGACAGATACGCAGTATTTT. Its protein product is CASSSSGTDTQYF.

The chain joins TRBV5-8 to TRBJ2-1; D perhaps matches TRBD2 (6 bases). V was pared by 4 bases and J by 2 bases, with 13 bases between. CDR1 and CDR2 (germline): SGHTS, YDEGEE. The length of the CDR3 is 15 residues. The CDR3 nucleotides are TGTGCCAGCAGCCGCCGGGCTAGCGCCTACAATGAGCAGTTCTTC. It specifies CASSRRASAYNEQFF.

The chain is built from TRBV6-1 and TRBJ2-5; 10 bases fit TRBD2. This CDR3 has 15 residues. Germline lookup yields CDR1 MNHNS and CDR2 SASEGT. Germline trimming cut 5 bases from V and 5 bases from J; bases unmatched to any gene: 8. CDR3 loop: CASSLTSGIGETQYF. The CDR3 DNA follows: TGTGCCAGCAGTCTCACTAGCGGGATAGGGGAGACCCAGTACTTC.

The chain couples TRBV4-1 to TRBJ2-3, with 13 positions matching TRBD2. The CDR3 has 17 residues. V was clipped by 2 bases and J by 6 bases; unmatched bases: 8. The V gene's germline CDR1 is MGHRA and CDR2 YSYEKL. The CDR3 bases are TGCGCCAGCAGCCAACCAACTAGCGGGAGGGCCAGGGATACGCAGTATTTT. Translation: CASSQPTSGRARDTQYF.

The rearrangement joins TRBV30 to TRBJ1-2, with D perhaps matching TRBD1 (6 bases). Trimming removed 4 bases from V and 7 bases from J, with 19 bases in between. Germline V lookup: CDR1 GTSNPN, CDR2 SVGIG (reference sequence). The CDR3 has 14 residues. CDR3 DNA: TGTGCCTGGACCCCGACGGGGAGAGGGGGTGGCTACACCTTC. Protein product: CAWTPTGRGGGYTF. The full variable domain, in which reference TRBV30 and TRBJ1-2 provide the parts outside the CDR3, is SQTIHQWPATLVQPVGSPLSLECTVEGTSNPNLYWYRQAAGRGLQLLFYSVGIGQISSEVPQNLSASRPQDRQFILSSKKLLLSDSGFYLCAWTPTGRGGGYTFGSGTRLTVV.

The chain recombines TRBV4-1 with TRBJ2-1; possible D gene TRBD2, 7 bases. The length of the CDR3 is 16 residues. Between the trimmed V and J ends, which lost 4 bases and 5 bases, there was a span of 18 bases. Germline CDR1 and CDR2: MGHRA and YSYEKL. CDR3 residues: CASSPPRGARDNEQFF. In DNA, the CDR3 is TGCGCCAGCAGCCCCCCTCGGGGGGCGCGGGACAATGAGCAGTTCTTC.

The chain has TRBV27 and TRBJ2-7, with D maybe TRBD2 (6 bases). CDR3 length: 14 amino acids. V was pared by 3 bases and J by 3 bases, with 12 bases between. Germline CDR1 reads MNHEY; CDR2 reads SMNVEV (reference sequence). This CDR3 reads CASSFLSGNYEQYF. The CDR3 bases are TGTGCCAGCAGTTTCCTTAGCGGAAACTACGAGCAGTACTTC.

The V and J genes are TRBV5-1 and TRBJ2-2, with 14 bases lining up with TRBD2. The CDR3 consists of 19 residues. In germline, CDR1 is SGHRS, CDR2 YFSETQ. V lost 4 bases to trimming and J lost 5 bases; unmatched junction nucleotides: 13. CDR3 residues: CASSPKGEGTSGRTGELFF. In nucleotides, the CDR3 is TGCGCCAGCAGCCCAAAGGGTGAGGGGACTAGCGGGAGAACCGGGGAGCTGTTTTTT.

This clone has a single count. The chain links TRBV5-3 to TRBJ2-7; 11 nucleotides agree with TRBD1. TRBV5-3 carries the ORF label, with uncertain function. The CDR3 totals 14 residues. The V segment lost 8 bases and the J segment 3 bases; nucleotides outside the gene matches: 7. The CDR3 bases are TGTGCCAGCCCCACAGGGACAGGGGGCTACGAGCAGTACTTC. Protein sequence: CASPTGTGGYEQYF.

CDR3: CASSTPSGSMDEQFF. The CDR3 nucleotides are TGTGCCAGCAGTACACCTAGCGGGAGTATGGATGAGCAGTTCTTC. This chain joins TRBV6-6 and TRBJ2-1, with TRBD2 matching 10 bases. V shed 5 bases, J shed 8 bases, and the junction held 9 bases outside the gene matches. In germline, CDR1 is MNHNY, CDR2 SVGAGI (reference sequence). CDR3 length: 15 residues.

J is TRBJ2-5 and V is TRBV10-1; 12 bases align to TRBD1. Per the germline V gene, CDR1 is WNHNN and CDR2 is SYGVQD (reference sequence). V shed 6 bases and J 13 bases; nucleotides not matched to a gene: 6. The CDR3 sequence is 12 residues long. CDR3 residues: CASRSGTGGLYF. CDR3 in DNA: TGCGCCAGCAGATCCGGGACAGGGGGCTTGTACTTC.

The chain uses TRBV6-5 and TRBJ1-4; 7 bases line up with TRBD1. Trimming removed 5 bases from V and 4 bases from J; junction bases left unmatched: 4. CDR1 and CDR2 (germline): MNHEY, SVGAGI. This CDR3 has 14 amino acids. The CDR3 spells CASSRTGLNEKLFF. The CDR3, as DNA: TGTGCCAGCAGTCGGACAGGCCTTAATGAAAAACTGTTTTTT.

CDR3 DNA sequence: TGTGCCAGCAGTCTCACAGGGTACCCCTACAATGAGCAGTTCTTC. Translated: CASSLTGYPYNEQFF. This chain connects TRBV6-1 to TRBJ2-1; D perhaps matches TRBD1 (6 bases). This CDR3 has 15 residues. Germline lookup yields CDR1 MNHNS and CDR2 SASEGT. V was trimmed by 5 bases and J by 2 bases, leaving 13 bases between them.

The J gene is TRBJ1-1, the V gene TRBV28; 7 bases match TRBD1. CDR1 is MDHEN, CDR2 SYDVKM, per germline. Germline trimming cut 5 bases from V and 0 bases from J; bases unmatched to any gene: 12. The CDR3 has 17 residues. CDR3 sequence reads: CASSPPRQGRMNTEAFF. CDR3 nucleotide sequence: TGTGCCAGCAGTCCCCCCCGACAGGGTCGGATGAACACTGAAGCTTTCTTT.

The chain uses TRBV10-3 and TRBJ1-1; no reliable D call. Germline lookup yields CDR1 ENHRY and CDR2 SYGVKD. The germline V and J ends were trimmed by 0 bases and 1 base, with 9 bases remaining between them. This CDR3 is 15 amino acids long. CDR3 nucleotide sequence: TGTGCCATCAGTGAGTCGAGGCAGCCGAACACTGAAGCTTTCTTT. Translating it yields CAISESRQPNTEAFF.

The V gene is TRBV7-9, the J gene TRBJ1-1; TRBD1 might be the D (5 bases). This CDR3 contains 14 residues. From germline, CDR1 is SEHNR and CDR2 FQNEAQ (reference sequence). Trimming pared 5 bases from V and 7 bases from J, leaving 17 bases between. The CDR3 region is CASSLGGGANEAFF. CDR3 sequence (DNA): TGTGCCAGCAGCCTCGGGGGTGGGGCGAATGAAGCTTTCTTT. Using reference TRBV7-9 and TRBJ1-1 for the parts outside the CDR3, the full variable domain is DTGVSQNPRHKITKRGQNVTFRCDPISEHNRLYWYRQTLGQGPEFLTYFQNEAQLEKSRLLSDRFSAERPKGSFSTLEIQRTEQGDSAMYLCASSLGGGANEAFFGQGTRLTVV.

V usage is TRBV7-9 and J usage is TRBJ2-1; 11 bases fit TRBD2. Germline V gives CDR1 SEHNR, CDR2 FQNEAQ (reference sequence). Trimming cost V 5 bases and J 4 bases; bases outside gene matches: 7. The CDR3 has 16 residues. In nucleotides, the CDR3 is TGTGCCAGCAGCCCGAGGGGACTAGCGGCTTACAATGAGCAGTTCTTC. This codes for CASSPRGLAAYNEQFF.